This T cell receptor beta chain stems from a study of T cells after yellow fever vaccination. TCRdb analysed the 5' RACE reads with MiXCR anew, one entry per CDR3 protein. Among 200,000 to 300,000 distinct CDR3 sequences listed, roughly 6.3% were seen once. This CDR3 contains 16 residues. Trimming removed 3 bases from V and 1 base from J; junction bases left unmatched: 5. Germline CDR1 reads SGHRS; CDR2 reads YFSETQ. This sequence was found in a man aged 25-45 years who received the YFV17D yellow fever vaccine. Source: CD4+ T cells sorted from PBMCs, taken on the day of the yellow fever booster vaccination. The genes are TRBV5-1 and TRBJ2-7, with 12 nucleotides matching TRBD1. The DNA for the CDR3 is TGCGCCAGCAGCTGGGGGGACAGGGGGCTTTCCTACGAGCAGTACTTC. Its protein product is CASSWGDRGLSYEQYF.